These 4 T cell receptor beta chains came from one sample sequenced in a study of T cell repertoires in cytomegalovirus infection. TCRdb called the reads again in MiXCR, with one record for every CDR3 protein. Of 200,000 to 300,000 distinct CDR3 sequences listed, roughly 15% are singletons. Material for sequencing was PBMCs. Source of these receptors: a human donor in good health (CMV status not recorded). Some clones in this sample may be carry-over from other donors' samples.

This clonotype has just a few counts. The gene calls are TRBV12-3 or TRBV12-4 and TRBJ1-4, with 9 bases aligning to TRBD1. The junction had 5 bases not matched to a gene; V was cut back by 5 bases and J by 7 bases. The CDR3 runs 14 residues. The CDR3 nucleotides read TGTGCCAGCAGTCCCTGGACAGGGGCTGAAAAACTGTTTTTT. Encoded protein: CASSPWTGAEKLFF.

There are many counts of this clonotype. The rearrangement links TRBV7-2 to TRBJ1-5; TRBD1 matches 7 bases. V dropped 4 bases and J dropped 0; count of bases not matched to a gene: 3. The CDR3 consists of 15 residues. Germline loops: CDR1 SGHTA, CDR2 FQGNSA. The CDR3 DNA follows: TGTGCCAGCAGCTCTACAGGGGATAGCAATCAGCCCCAGCATTTT. Residues: CASSSTGDSNQPQHF.

This clonotype has at least ten counts. The rearrangement links TRBV11-3 to TRBJ2-1; 12 bases are a match to TRBD2. V was pared by 5 bases and J by 7 bases, with 6 bases of the junction left unmatched. Germline V CDR1 and CDR2: SGHNT, YENEEA. This CDR3 has 15 residues. The CDR3 DNA follows: TGTGCCAGCAGCCACGCTAGCGGGGGGGGGAATGAGCAGTTCTTC. Translated, it gives CASSHASGGGNEQFF.

The sample holds many counts of this clonotype. The genes are TRBV7-2 and TRBJ2-5; the match to TRBD2 covers 14 bases. The CDR3 contains 19 residues. The germline CDR1 and CDR2 sequences are SGHTA and FQGNSA. V was pared by 5 bases and J by 4 bases, with 15 bases of the junction left unmatched. CDR3 sequence: CASSRTIGLAGGRGETQYF. In nucleotides, the CDR3 is TGTGCCAGCAGCCGGACCATTGGACTAGCGGGGGGAAGAGGAGAGACCCAGTACTTC.